The 22 T cell receptor beta chains below all came from one sample that was sequenced in a study of CD8+CD57+ T cells in acquired aplastic anemia. By flow cytometry, patients selected for sequencing had shown an expansion of CD8+CD57+ cells. The study profiled TCR beta VDJ and CDR3 using genomic DNA as template. TCRdb fed the reads into MiXCR, producing one record per CDR3 protein. The table has under 200,000 distinct CDR3 sequences, less than 60% seen once. Sample: sorted CD4+, CD8+, or CD8+CD57+ T cells (not recorded which) from PBMCs. The receptors derive from a human donor with aplastic anemia.

This clonotype was picked up a small number of times. This sequence may be a read error, since a much larger clone differs from it by one base. This sequence joins TRBV2 and TRBJ2-3, with D perhaps matching TRBD1 or TRBD2 (5 bases each). CDR3 length: 16 amino acids. Trimming removed 5 bases from V and 3 bases from J, with 18 bases in between. The germline CDR1 and CDR2 sequences are SNHLY and FYNNEI. CDR3 sequence reads: CASSCLGPSRTDTQYF. CDR3 DNA: TGTGCCAGCAGTTGCCTGGGACCTTCCAGGACAGATACGCAGTATTTT. The full variable domain, its missing parts supplied by reference TRBV2 and TRBJ2-3, is EPEVTQTPSHQVTQMGQEVILRCVPISNHLYFYWYRQILGQKVEFLVSFYNNEISEKSEIFDDQFSVERPDGSNFTLKIRSTKLEDSAMYFCASSCLGPSRTDTQYFGPGTRLTVL.

Worth noting for this clonotype: The junction departs from the called germline gene at one end, perhaps through a read error. The CDR3 spells CASSIILGQGLYF. In DNA, the CDR3 is TGTGCCAGTAGTATCATCCTGGGACAGGGCCTATACTTC. This chain links TRBV19 with TRBJ2-1, with TRBD1 matching 9 bases. CDR1 and CDR2 (germline): LNHDA, SQIVND (reference sequence). The CDR3 loop spans 13 amino acids.

As concerns this clonotype: One junction end disagrees with the germline gene, perhaps due to a read error. The V call is TRBV20-1, the J call TRBJ1-5; D may be TRBD1 (6 bases). The CDR3 consists of 16 residues. The germline CDR1 and CDR2 sequences are DFQATT and SNEGSKA (reference sequence). The CDR3 nucleotides read TGCAGTGCTCGGGGGCGCGGAGACCTTAGCAATCGGCCCCAGCATTTT. Its translation is CSARGRGDLSNRPQHF.

Note on this clonotype: Since a much larger clone is just one base distant, this may be a read error. The gene calls are TRBV10-3 and TRBJ2-2; D gene unclear. In germline, CDR1 is ENHRY, CDR2 SYGVKD. The CDR3 is 15 residues long. V lost 4 bases to trimming and J lost 7 bases, with 16 bases between them. In DNA form, the CDR3 reads TGTGCCATCAGTGTCCCGGCGTCCCCCGGCGGGGAGCTGTTTTTT. Residues: CAISVPASPGGELFF.

This clonotype was found many times. CDR3 sequence (DNA): TGCAGCGTTGGATCTTACTACGAGCAGTACTTC. Amino acid sequence: CSVGSYYEQYF. This sequence joins TRBV29-1 and TRBJ2-7, with D uncertain. This CDR3 comprises 11 residues. V lost 4 bases to trimming and J lost 3 bases, with 7 bases between them. The germline gives CDR1 SQVTM, CDR2 ANQGSEA.

V and J are TRBV20-1 and TRBJ1-6; no firm D call. V was shortened by 0 bases and J by 8 bases, with 8 bases between the two germline ends. Germline lookup yields CDR1 DFQATT and CDR2 SNEGSKA (reference sequence). The CDR3 spans 13 residues. The DNA of the CDR3 is TGCAGTGCTAGAGATGGGGAGGATTCACCCCTCCACTTT. Translating gives CSARDGEDSPLHF.

The V gene is TRBV20-1, the J gene TRBJ2-5; 8 bases are a match to TRBD1. The length of the CDR3 is 14 residues. Germline V gene data show CDR1 as DFQATT and CDR2 as SNEGSKA (reference sequence). Trimming removed 3 bases from V and 5 bases from J; junction bases left unmatched: 8. As DNA, the CDR3 is TGCAGTGCTAGGCGGACAGGGCGGGGCGAGACCCAGTACTTC. This sequence encodes CSARRTGRGETQYF.

Ten or more counts support this clonotype. This chain connects TRBV6-2 or TRBV6-3 to TRBJ2-7; D may be TRBD1 (7 bases). CDR3 length equals 12 residues. Germline-derived CDR1 and CDR2 are MNHEY and SVGEGT. The CDR3 coding sequence is TGTACGACAGGGAGGAGCTCCTACGAGCAGTACTTC. It specifies CTTGRSSYEQYF.

This chain joins TRBV5-1 and TRBJ1-2; D is perhaps TRBD1 (5 bases). There are 13 residues in the CDR3. Looked up from germline, CDR1 is SGHRS and CDR2 is YFSETQ. Trimming left V 0 bases short and J 8 bases short, with 11 bases between. CDR3 loop: CASSLEGTEGYTF. DNA of the CDR3: TGCGCCAGCAGCTTGGAGGGGACGGAAGGCTACACCTTC.

This clonotype showed up many times. This chain links TRBV29-1 with TRBJ1-2; D not certain. The germline V gene has CDR1 SQVTM and CDR2 ANQGSEA. V was pared by 3 bases and J by 5 bases, with 7 bases between. The CDR3 loop spans 11 amino acids. CDR3 sequence reads: CSVEKEYGYTF. DNA of the CDR3: TGCAGCGTTGAGAAGGAGTATGGCTACACCTTC.

Notes on this clonotype: One base away lies a much larger clone, so this may be a sequencing read error. The chain couples TRBV4-1 to TRBJ1-1; D not certain. Germline V gene lookup returns CDR1 MGHRA and CDR2 YSYEKL. This CDR3 region has 16 residues. V was trimmed by 0 bases and J by 6 bases, leaving 17 bases between them. CDR3 sequence reads: CASSQDSSGLGPEAFF. CDR3 coding DNA: TGCGCCAGCAGCCAAGATTCATCCGGCCTAGGTCCTGAAGCTTTCTTT.

J is TRBJ2-7 and V is TRBV11-2, with TRBD2 as a possible D gene (6 bases). The CDR3 is 15 amino acids. V dropped 0 bases and J dropped 3 bases, with 12 bases sitting between them. Per the germline V gene, CDR1 is SGHAT and CDR2 is FQNNGV. DNA of the CDR3: TGTGCCAGCAGCTTAGAACGGGTAGCGGTCTACGAGCAGTACTTC. This encodes CASSLERVAVYEQYF.

This clonotype was counted ten times or more. The gene calls are TRBV19 and TRBJ1-4; D is ambiguous. Germline values: CDR1 LNHDA, CDR2 SQIVND (reference sequence). V lost 6 bases and J lost 8, with 22 bases in between. The CDR3 has 16 amino acids. The CDR3 here is CASSSLNSGAGEKLFF. As DNA, the CDR3 is TGTGCCAGTAGCTCATTGAACAGCGGTGCGGGGGAAAAACTGTTTTTT.

V is TRBV2 and J is TRBJ1-2; no clear D gene. V was shortened by 6 bases and J by 8 bases, with 13 bases between the two germline ends. Germline CDR1 reads SNHLY; CDR2 reads FYNNEI. CDR3 length: 12 residues. The CDR3 DNA reads as TGTGCCAGCAGGGCGGGGTTCGGGGGCTACACCTTC. Amino acids: CASRAGFGGYTF.

The chain links TRBV6-1 to TRBJ2-7; TRBD1 aligns across 9 bases. This CDR3 has 14 residues. CDR1 and CDR2 (germline): MNHNS, SASEGT. V gave up 6 bases and J gave up 5 bases; unmatched junction bases: 8. CDR3: CASRGQGISHEQYF. CDR3 DNA: TGTGCCAGCAGGGGACAGGGTATAAGTCACGAGCAGTACTTC.

This clonotype was recorded many times. A read error may produce the germline difference seen at one junction end. J is TRBJ1-5 and V is TRBV3-1, with 7 bases that match TRBD1. CDR1 and CDR2 (germline): LGHDT, YNNKEL (reference sequence). The CDR3 runs to 13 residues. The CDR3 here is CASSQDRAQPQHF. The CDR3 region has the DNA TGTGCCAGCAGTCAAGACAGGGCTCAGCCCCAGCATTTT.

This clonotype was detected many times. CDR3 protein: CASSETGIGGEQYF. The CDR3 coding sequence is TGCGCCAGCAGTGAAACGGGGATAGGCGGCGAGCAGTACTTC. The chain has TRBV5-1 and TRBJ2-7, with a weak D call TRBD2 (5 bases). This CDR3 is built from 14 residues. CDR1 SGHRS and CDR2 YFSETQ come from the germline V gene. Trimming stripped 5 bases from V and 6 bases from J, with 18 bases between.

Many counts were recorded for this clonotype. The gene calls are TRBV24-1 and TRBJ2-3; TRBD2 is a possible D gene (6 bases). The germline gives CDR1 KGHDR, CDR2 SFDVKD. V shed 4 bases and J shed 4 bases, with 17 bases lying between them. This CDR3 region has 16 residues. In DNA form, the CDR3 reads TGTGCCACCAGTGACCCGACTAGGTTTGGGGCAGATACGCAGTATTTT. Translating gives CATSDPTRFGADTQYF.

This clonotype showed up many times. At one end, the junction sequence differs from germline, possibly due to a read error. This chain connects TRBV25-1 to TRBJ2-2; 9 nucleotides match TRBD2. Germline CDR1 reads MGHDK; CDR2 reads SYGVNS. The CDR3 totals 13 residues. The CDR3 DNA sequence: TGTGTCAGCAACGGACTAGCGACCGGGGAGCTGTTTTTT. Residues: CVSNGLATGELFF.

This clonotype came up a few times. The rearrangement uses TRBV7-6 and TRBJ2-1, with 11 bases aligning to TRBD2. The trim removed 4 bases at V and 2 bases at J, leaving 10 bases unmatched. CDR3 size: 18 residues. CDR1 and CDR2 (germline): SGHVS, FNYEAQ. CDR3 sequence reads: CASSSGASGRPAYNEQFF. The CDR3 nucleotides read TGTGCCAGCAGCTCAGGAGCTAGCGGGAGGCCCGCCTACAATGAGCAGTTCTTC.

Ten or more counts support this clonotype. The chain uses TRBV7-9 and TRBJ1-2, with 8 bases that match TRBD1. CDR3 length: 15 amino acids. The V gene's germline CDR1 is SEHNR and CDR2 FQNEAQ (reference sequence). V gave up 2 bases and J gave up 3 bases; unmatched junction bases: 5. The CDR3 region is CASSLQHRGDYGYTF. CDR3 sequence (DNA): TGTGCCAGCAGCTTACAGCACAGGGGGGACTATGGCTACACCTTC.

The CDR3 region is CATGGGAQPQHF. The DNA of the CDR3 is TGTGCCACCGGGGGGGGGGCACAGCCCCAGCATTTT. The V gene is TRBV24-1, the J gene TRBJ1-5; a weak D match, TRBD1 (6 bases). The CDR3 consists of 12 residues. Trimming removed 9 bases at V and 7 bases at J, with 12 bases between. Germline CDR1 reads KGHDR; CDR2 reads SFDVKD.